The 19 T cell receptor beta chains listed next were all sequenced from one sample in a study of CD8 T cells in Susac syndrome. Reverse transcription of about 0.45 to 1 ug RNA was carried out with random hexamers. One entry per CDR3 protein results from TCRdb running MiXCR on the immunoSEQ multiplex PCR reads. The sample comprises some 170,000 distinct CDR3 sequences, about 95% of which are singletons, and 0.1% rests with the top ten. The sequenced sample was CD4+ T cells from PBMCs. The receptors originated from a human donor in good health.

In this sample, this clonotype turned up once. The V and J genes are TRBV3-1 and TRBJ1-5; D uncertain. Germline CDR1 LGHDT, CDR2 YNNKEL (reference sequence). V lost 0 bases and J lost 7, with 7 bases in between. This CDR3 has 13 amino acids. The CDR3 nucleotides are TGTGCCAGCAGCCAAGATCTCCAACAGCCCCAGCATTTT. Its translation is CASSQDLQQPQHF.

The rearrangement links TRBV29-1 to TRBJ2-7, with 9 bases lining up with TRBD1. Germline values: CDR1 SQVTM, CDR2 ANQGSEA. The ends lost 4 bases at V and 6 bases at J; junction bases unmatched: 7. CDR3 length equals 13 residues. The CDR3 sequence is CSVVGQGLREQYF. The CDR3 DNA follows: TGCAGCGTTGTGGGACAGGGACTACGCGAGCAGTACTTC.

This chain uses TRBV4-3 with TRBJ2-1, with D tentatively TRBD1 or TRBD2 (5 bases each). The CDR3 is 16 amino acids. V lost 0 bases, J lost 0 bases, and 9 bases lay in between. CDR1 and CDR2 from the germline V gene are LGHNA and YSLEER. The CDR3 spells CASSQEGTSSYNEQFF. The CDR3 region has the DNA TGCGCCAGCAGCCAAGAGGGGACGAGCTCCTACAATGAGCAGTTCTTC.

The chain uses TRBV24-1 and TRBJ2-5; 9 bases are shared with TRBD2. This CDR3 is built from 17 residues. Germline V gives CDR1 KGHDR, CDR2 SFDVKD. J lost 5 bases, V lost 4 bases, and 13 bases had no gene match. CDR3 in DNA: TGTGCCACCAGTGAAAGGGCTAGCGGGGTCACTTGGGAGACCCAGTACTTC. This encodes CATSERASGVTWETQYF.

Only a few counts were recorded for this clonotype. The V gene is TRBV29-1, the J gene TRBJ2-3, with 8 bases identical to TRBD2. V was clipped by 7 bases and J by 1 base; unmatched bases: 4. Germline V gene lookup returns CDR1 SQVTM and CDR2 ANQGSEA. This CDR3 is 13 amino acids long. CDR3 nucleotides: TGCAGCGCCCAGACTAGCGGCACAGATACGCAGTATTTT. Translating it yields CSAQTSGTDTQYF.

This clonotype showed up just once. This chain uses TRBV4-2 with TRBJ2-7; 9 nucleotides match TRBD1. In germline, CDR1 is LGHNA, CDR2 YNFKEQ. V was pared by 0 bases and J by 5 bases, with 8 bases of the junction left unmatched. This CDR3 contains 16 residues. DNA for the CDR3: TGTGCCAGCAGCCAAGACCCCGACAGGGGGATAGACGAGCAGTACTTC. Its translation is CASSQDPDRGIDEQYF.

This chain joins TRBV30 and TRBJ1-1; D gene ambiguous. V was clipped by 0 bases and J by 2 bases, with 7 bases between them. This CDR3 contains 13 residues. Germline CDR1 and CDR2: GTSNPN and SVGIG (reference sequence). CDR3 bases: TGTGCCTGGAGTGTAGGAGGCAACACTGAAGCTTTCTTT. Translated, it gives CAWSVGGNTEAFF.

The DNA of the CDR3 is TGTGCCTGGAGTGTAGGGGTGAGGGCCAACGTCCTGACTTTC. It specifies CAWSVGVRANVLTF. The chain uses TRBV30 and TRBJ2-6; TRBD1 is a possible D gene (5 bases). Trimming cost V 0 bases and J 5 bases, with 8 bases left between them. CDR1 is GTSNPN and CDR2 is SVGIG in the germline V gene (reference sequence). This CDR3 has 14 residues.

V and J are TRBV2 and TRBJ2-5, with 10 bases fitting TRBD2. This CDR3 is built from 16 residues. Looked up from germline, CDR1 is SNHLY and CDR2 is FYNNEI. V trimming: 5 bases; J trimming: 1 base; junction bases outside the gene matches: 7. CDR3 bases: TGTGCCAGCAGTCGGACTAGCGGAGGAGTCCAAGAGACCCAGTACTTC. It translates to CASSRTSGGVQETQYF.

This chain connects TRBV20-1 to TRBJ2-5; D might be TRBD1 or TRBD2, each matching 5 bases. The CDR3 loop spans 13 amino acids. V lost 6 bases and J 5 bases, leaving 16 bases between the germline ends. Germline assignment: CDR1 DFQATT and CDR2 SNEGSKA (reference sequence). This CDR3 reads CSAGRGAGETQYF. The CDR3 nucleotides are TGCAGTGCCGGACGGGGCGCGGGCGAGACCCAGTACTTC.

The chain couples TRBV27 to TRBJ2-7, with D possibly TRBD1 on 6 matching bases. V was pared by 5 bases and J by 12 bases, with 11 bases between. The CDR3 sequence is 10 residues long. Germline CDR1 is MNHEY and CDR2 is SMNVEV (reference sequence). CDR3 in DNA: TGTGCCAGCAGTCAAATACAGGGGTACTTC. Residues: CASSQIQGYF.

This sequence joins TRBV20-1 and TRBJ1-1; no reliable D call. Per the germline V gene, CDR1 is DFQATT and CDR2 is SNEGSKA (reference sequence). V lost 0 bases and J 1 base, leaving 9 bases between the germline ends. CDR3 length: 14 amino acids. CDR3 bases: TGCAGTGCTAGAGAGTGGCCGGCGAACACTGAAGCTTTCTTT. It translates to CSAREWPANTEAFF.

Only one count was recorded for this clonotype. V usage is TRBV30 and J usage is TRBJ2-3; 11 nucleotides line up with TRBD1. With V trimmed by 5 bases and J by 2 bases, 6 bases remained unmatched. Germline CDR1 is GTSNPN and CDR2 is SVGIG (reference sequence). This CDR3 region has 15 residues. The CDR3 DNA sequence: TGTGCCTGGGGACCGGGACAGGGGGTCACAGATACGCAGTATTTT. Translating it yields CAWGPGQGVTDTQYF.

V and J are TRBV29-1 and TRBJ2-5; D gene uncertain. This CDR3 is built from 13 residues. With 3 bases removed from V and 3 bases from J, the gap between germline ends came to 11 bases. Germline V gene data show CDR1 as SQVTM and CDR2 as ANQGSEA. Written as DNA, the CDR3 is TGCAGCGTTGACGGTACAGTCAAAGAGACCCAGTACTTC. Protein sequence: CSVDGTVKETQYF.

This chain joins TRBV28 and TRBJ2-5, with a tentative D call TRBD1 (6 bases). The CDR3 runs 14 residues. Trimming took off 7 bases at V and 4 bases at J, with 16 bases between the two ends. Per the germline V gene, CDR1 is MDHEN and CDR2 is SYDVKM. CDR3 loop: CASMGGQLIETQYF. The CDR3 DNA is TGTGCCAGCATGGGTGGACAGTTAATAGAGACCCAGTACTTC.

The chain couples TRBV29-1 to TRBJ1-2; D call uncertain. Germline V gene lookup returns CDR1 SQVTM and CDR2 ANQGSEA. The V gene lost 2 bases and the J gene lost 4 bases, with 8 bases spanning the gap. This CDR3 region has 12 residues. The DNA for the CDR3 is TGCAGCGTTGAAAGGGCGCGCTATGGCTACACCTTC. Its protein product is CSVERARYGYTF.

The chain recombines TRBV28 with TRBJ2-7; 12 nucleotides agree with TRBD1. This CDR3 has 14 residues. Germline V CDR1 and CDR2: MDHEN, SYDVKM. V shed 6 bases and J 9 bases; nucleotides not matched to a gene: 9. The CDR3 nucleotides read TGTGCCAGCAGCTCCGGGACAGGGGGCGTTGGGCAGTACTTC. Translating gives CASSSGTGGVGQYF.

CDR3 nucleotides: TGTGCCAGCGCGGACAGGGAACGTCAGCCCCAGCATTTT. This encodes CASADRERQPQHF. The V gene is TRBV4-2, the J gene TRBJ1-5; 8 nucleotides agree with TRBD1. The length of the CDR3 is 13 residues. The germline gives CDR1 LGHNA, CDR2 YNFKEQ. J lost 6 bases, V lost 8 bases, and 6 bases had no gene match.

The V gene is TRBV9, the J gene TRBJ2-3, with TRBD1 matching 8 bases. The V and J ends lost 0 bases and 4 bases, in that order; junction bases with no gene match: 4. The CDR3 covers 15 residues. The V gene's germline CDR1 is SGDLS and CDR2 YYNGEE. The CDR3 spells CASSVARTGPDTQYF. CDR3 nucleotide sequence: TGTGCCAGCAGCGTAGCTCGGACAGGGCCAGATACGCAGTATTTT.